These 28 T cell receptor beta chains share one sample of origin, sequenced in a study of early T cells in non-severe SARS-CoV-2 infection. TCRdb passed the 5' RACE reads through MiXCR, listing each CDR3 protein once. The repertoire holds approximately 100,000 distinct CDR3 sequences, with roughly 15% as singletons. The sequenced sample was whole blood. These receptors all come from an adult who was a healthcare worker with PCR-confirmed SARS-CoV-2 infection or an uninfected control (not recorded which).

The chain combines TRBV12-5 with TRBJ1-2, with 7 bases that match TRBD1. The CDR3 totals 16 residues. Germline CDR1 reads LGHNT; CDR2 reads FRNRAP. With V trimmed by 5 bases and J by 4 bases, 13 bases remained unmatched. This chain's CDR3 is CASGLKSGGLAYGYTF. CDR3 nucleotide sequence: TGTGCTAGTGGTCTCAAATCAGGGGGGCTAGCCTATGGCTACACCTTC.

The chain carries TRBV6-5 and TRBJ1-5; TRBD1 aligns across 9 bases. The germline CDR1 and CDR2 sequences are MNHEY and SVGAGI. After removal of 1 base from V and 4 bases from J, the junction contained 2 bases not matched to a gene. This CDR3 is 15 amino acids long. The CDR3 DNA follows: TGTGCCAGCAGTTACTATGGGACAGGGAATCAGCCCCAGCATTTT. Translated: CASSYYGTGNQPQHF.

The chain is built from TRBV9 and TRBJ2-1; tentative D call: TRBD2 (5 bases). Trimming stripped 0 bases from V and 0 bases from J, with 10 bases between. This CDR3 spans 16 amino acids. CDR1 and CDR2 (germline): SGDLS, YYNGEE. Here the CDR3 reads CASSVGPSGSYNEQFF. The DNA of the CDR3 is TGTGCCAGCAGCGTAGGTCCCAGCGGCTCCTACAATGAGCAGTTCTTC. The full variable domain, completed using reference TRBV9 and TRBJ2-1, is DSGVTQTPKHLITATGQRVTLRCSPRSGDLSVYWYQQSLDQGLQFLIQYYNGEERAKGNILERFSAQQFPDLHSELNLSSLELGDSALYFCASSVGPSGSYNEQFFGPGTRLTVL.

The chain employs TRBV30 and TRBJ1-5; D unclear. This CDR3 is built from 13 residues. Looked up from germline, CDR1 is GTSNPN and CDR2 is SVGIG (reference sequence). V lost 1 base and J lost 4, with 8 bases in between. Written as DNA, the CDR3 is TGTGCCTGGAGTGGACCGAAGAATCAGCCCCAGCATTTT. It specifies CAWSGPKNQPQHF.

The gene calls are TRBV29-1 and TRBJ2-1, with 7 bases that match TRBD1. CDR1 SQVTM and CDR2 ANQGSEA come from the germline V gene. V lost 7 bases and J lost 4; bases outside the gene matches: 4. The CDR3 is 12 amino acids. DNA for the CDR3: TGCAGCGCGGGACAGACGTACAATGAGCAGTTCTTC. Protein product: CSAGQTYNEQFF.

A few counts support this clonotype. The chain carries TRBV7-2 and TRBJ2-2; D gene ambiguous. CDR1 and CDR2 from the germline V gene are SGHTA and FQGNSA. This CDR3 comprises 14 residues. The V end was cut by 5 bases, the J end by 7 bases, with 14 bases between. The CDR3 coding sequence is TGTGCCAGCAGCCCAGTCAAGGGATTCGGGGAGCTGTTTTTT. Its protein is CASSPVKGFGELFF.

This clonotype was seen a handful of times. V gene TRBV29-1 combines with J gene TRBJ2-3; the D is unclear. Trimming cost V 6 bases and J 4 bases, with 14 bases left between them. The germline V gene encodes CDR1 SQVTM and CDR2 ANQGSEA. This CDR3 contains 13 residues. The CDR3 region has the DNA TGCAGCGTGATGGCTAGTCCCGCAGATACGCAGTATTTT. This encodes CSVMASPADTQYF.

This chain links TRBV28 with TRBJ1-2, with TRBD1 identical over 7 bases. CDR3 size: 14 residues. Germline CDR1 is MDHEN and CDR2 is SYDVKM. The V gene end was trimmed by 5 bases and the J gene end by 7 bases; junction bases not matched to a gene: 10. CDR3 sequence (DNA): TGTGCCAGCAGTACAGCCACAGGGGCCCCTGGCTACACCTTC. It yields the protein CASSTATGAPGYTF.

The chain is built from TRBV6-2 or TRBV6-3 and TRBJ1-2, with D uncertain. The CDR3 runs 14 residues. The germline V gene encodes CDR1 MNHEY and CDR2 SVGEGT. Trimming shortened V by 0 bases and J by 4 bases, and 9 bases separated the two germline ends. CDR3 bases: TGTGCCAGCAGTTACTCGGGTCTTGGCTATGGCTACACCTTC. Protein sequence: CASSYSGLGYGYTF.

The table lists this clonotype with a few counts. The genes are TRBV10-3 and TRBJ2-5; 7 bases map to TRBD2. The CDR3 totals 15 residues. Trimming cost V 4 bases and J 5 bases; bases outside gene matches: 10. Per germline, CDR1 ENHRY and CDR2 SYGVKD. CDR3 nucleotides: TGTGCCATCAGTGTTGAAGGGAGGGAGGCGGAGACCCAGTACTTC. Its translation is CAISVEGREAETQYF.

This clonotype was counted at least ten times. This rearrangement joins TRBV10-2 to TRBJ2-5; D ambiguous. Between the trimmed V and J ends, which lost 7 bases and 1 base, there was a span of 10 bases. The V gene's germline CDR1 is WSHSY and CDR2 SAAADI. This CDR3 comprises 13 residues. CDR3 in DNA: TGCGCCAGCACCGGCGCCTCCCAAGAGACCCAGTACTTC. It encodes CASTGASQETQYF.

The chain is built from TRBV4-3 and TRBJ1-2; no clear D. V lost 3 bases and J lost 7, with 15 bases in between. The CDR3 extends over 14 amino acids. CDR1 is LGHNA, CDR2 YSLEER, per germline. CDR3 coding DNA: TGCGCCAGCAGCCAGAGAAGGGAATTGGGTGGCTACACCTTC. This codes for CASSQRRELGGYTF.

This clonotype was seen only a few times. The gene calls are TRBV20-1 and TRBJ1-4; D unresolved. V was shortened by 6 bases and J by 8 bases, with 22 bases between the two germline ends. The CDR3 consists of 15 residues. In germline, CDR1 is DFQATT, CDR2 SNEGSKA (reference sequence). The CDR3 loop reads CSAPSPGSTGEKLFF. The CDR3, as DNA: TGCAGTGCGCCTTCTCCGGGAAGCACGGGCGAAAAACTGTTTTTT.

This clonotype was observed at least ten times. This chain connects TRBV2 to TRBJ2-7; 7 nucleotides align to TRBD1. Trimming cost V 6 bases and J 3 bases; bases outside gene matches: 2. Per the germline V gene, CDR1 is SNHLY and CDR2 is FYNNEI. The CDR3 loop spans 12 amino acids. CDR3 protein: CASRRDSYEQYF. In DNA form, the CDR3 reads TGTGCCAGCAGACGGGACAGCTACGAGCAGTACTTC.

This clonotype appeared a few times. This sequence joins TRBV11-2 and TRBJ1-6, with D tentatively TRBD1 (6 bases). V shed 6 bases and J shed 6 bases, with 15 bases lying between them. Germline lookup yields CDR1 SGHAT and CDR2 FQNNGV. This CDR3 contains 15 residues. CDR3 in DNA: TGTGCCAGCAGACTCCCTGGACAGCGTAATTCACCCCTCCACTTT. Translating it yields CASRLPGQRNSPLHF.

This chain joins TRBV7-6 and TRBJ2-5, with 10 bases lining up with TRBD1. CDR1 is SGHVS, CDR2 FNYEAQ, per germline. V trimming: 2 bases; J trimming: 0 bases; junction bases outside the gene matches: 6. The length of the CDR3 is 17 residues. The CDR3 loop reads CASSLPPTGGYQETQYF. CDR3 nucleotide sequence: TGTGCCAGCAGCTTACCCCCGACAGGGGGCTACCAAGAGACCCAGTACTTC.

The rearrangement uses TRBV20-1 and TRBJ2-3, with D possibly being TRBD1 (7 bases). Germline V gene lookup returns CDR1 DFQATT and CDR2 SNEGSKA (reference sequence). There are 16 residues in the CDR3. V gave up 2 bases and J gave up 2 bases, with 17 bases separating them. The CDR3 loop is CSARKRRGADTDTQYF. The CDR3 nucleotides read TGCAGTGCTAGAAAGCGCAGGGGGGCGGACACAGATACGCAGTATTTT.

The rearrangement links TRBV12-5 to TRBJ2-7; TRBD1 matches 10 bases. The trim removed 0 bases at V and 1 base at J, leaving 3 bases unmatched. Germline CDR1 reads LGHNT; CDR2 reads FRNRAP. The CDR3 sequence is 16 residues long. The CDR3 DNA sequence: TGTGCTAGTGGTTTGGTCGGGACAGGGGTTTCCTACGAGCAGTACTTC. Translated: CASGLVGTGVSYEQYF.

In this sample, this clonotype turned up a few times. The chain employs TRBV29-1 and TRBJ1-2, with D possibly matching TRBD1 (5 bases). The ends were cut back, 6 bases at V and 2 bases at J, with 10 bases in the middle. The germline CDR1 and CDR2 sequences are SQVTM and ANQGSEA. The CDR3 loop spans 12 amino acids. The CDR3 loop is CSVDTGNYGYTF. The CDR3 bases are TGCAGCGTGGATACAGGAAACTATGGCTACACCTTC.

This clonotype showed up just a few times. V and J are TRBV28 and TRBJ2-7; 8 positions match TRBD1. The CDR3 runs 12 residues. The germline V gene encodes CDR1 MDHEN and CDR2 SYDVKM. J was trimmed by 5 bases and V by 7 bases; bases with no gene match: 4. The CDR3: CASTDRGHEQYF. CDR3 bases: TGTGCCAGCACCGACAGGGGCCACGAGCAGTACTTC.

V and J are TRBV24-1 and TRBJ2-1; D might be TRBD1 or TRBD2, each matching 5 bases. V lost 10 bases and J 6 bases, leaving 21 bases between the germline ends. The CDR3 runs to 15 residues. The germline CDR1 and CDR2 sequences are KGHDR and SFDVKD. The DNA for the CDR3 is TGTGCCACAAAATCCGGGGCAGCTCAATCCAATGAGCAGTTCTTC. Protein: CATKSGAAQSNEQFF.

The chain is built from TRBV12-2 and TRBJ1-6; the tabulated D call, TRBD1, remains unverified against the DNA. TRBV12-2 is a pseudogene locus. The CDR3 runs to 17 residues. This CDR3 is CASRLAPGESYNSPLHF. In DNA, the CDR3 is TGTGCAAGTCGCTTAGCGCCGGGGGAATCCTATAATTCACCCCTCCACTTT.

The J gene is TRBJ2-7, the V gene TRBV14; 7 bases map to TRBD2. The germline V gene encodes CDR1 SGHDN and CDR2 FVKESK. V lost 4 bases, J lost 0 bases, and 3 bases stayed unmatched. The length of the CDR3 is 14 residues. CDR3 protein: CASSPTSYSYEQYF. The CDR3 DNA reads TGTGCCAGCAGCCCGACTAGCTACTCCTACGAGCAGTACTTC.

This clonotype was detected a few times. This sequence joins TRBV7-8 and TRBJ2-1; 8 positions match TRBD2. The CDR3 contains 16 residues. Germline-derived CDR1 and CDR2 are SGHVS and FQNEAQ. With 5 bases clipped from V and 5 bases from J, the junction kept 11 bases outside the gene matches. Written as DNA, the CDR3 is TGTGCCAGCAGCGGTATAGGGTATAGCGGGAACAATGAGCAGTTCTTC. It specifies CASSGIGYSGNNEQFF.

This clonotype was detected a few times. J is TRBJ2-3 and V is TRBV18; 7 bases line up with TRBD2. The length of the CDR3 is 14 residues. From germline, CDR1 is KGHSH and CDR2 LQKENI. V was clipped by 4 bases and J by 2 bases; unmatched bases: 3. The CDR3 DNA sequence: TGTGCCAGCTCACAGAGCGGGACCACAGATACGCAGTATTTT. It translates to CASSQSGTTDTQYF.

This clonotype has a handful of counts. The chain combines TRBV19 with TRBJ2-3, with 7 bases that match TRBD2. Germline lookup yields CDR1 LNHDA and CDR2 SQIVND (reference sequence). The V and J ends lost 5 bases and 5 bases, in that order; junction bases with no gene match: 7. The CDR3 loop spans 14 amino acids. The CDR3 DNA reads TGTGCCAGTAGTGCGGGGGACCGGGTAGATACGCAGTATTTT. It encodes CASSAGDRVDTQYF. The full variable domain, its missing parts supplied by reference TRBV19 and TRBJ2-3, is DGGITQSPKYLFRKEGQNVTLSCEQNLNHDAMYWYRQDPGQGLRLIYYSQIVNDFQKGDIAEGYSVSREKKESFPLTVTSAQKNPTAFYLCASSAGDRVDTQYFGPGTRLTVL.

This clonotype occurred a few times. CDR3 sequence: CASSLGGLAETYEQYF. The CDR3 bases are TGTGCCAGCAGTTTGGGTGGACTAGCGGAGACCTACGAGCAGTACTTC. The chain links TRBV28 to TRBJ2-7, with 10 bases matching TRBD2. The V and J ends lost 3 bases and 2 bases, in that order; junction bases with no gene match: 7. Per the germline V gene, CDR1 is MDHEN and CDR2 is SYDVKM. The CDR3 loop spans 16 amino acids. Using reference TRBV28 and TRBJ2-7 for the parts outside the CDR3, the full variable domain is DVKVTQSSRYLVKRTGEKVFLECVQDMDHENMFWYRQDPGLGLRLIYFSYDVKMKEKGDIPEGYSVSREKKERFSLILESASTNQTSMYLCASSLGGLAETYEQYFGPGTRLTVT.

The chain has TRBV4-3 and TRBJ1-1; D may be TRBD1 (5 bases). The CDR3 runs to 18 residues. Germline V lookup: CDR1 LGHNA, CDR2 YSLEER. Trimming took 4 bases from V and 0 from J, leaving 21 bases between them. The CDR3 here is CASSLRIGTGTVNTEAFF. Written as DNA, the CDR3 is TGCGCCAGCAGCCTTAGAATTGGAACCGGGACGGTGAACACTGAAGCTTTCTTT.